Included here is one T cell receptor (beta chain) sequence, with context. Authors' analysis steps: By means of reference gene primer amplification, nucleated cell counts were estimated. Assay used: immunoSEQ multiplex PCR; TCRdb lists only in-frame clones, some missing. V, J and clone size are those of that table, while D and trimming were read from the DNA. The data hold more than 100,000 clones, with almost 85% observed a single time. This CDR3 comprises 18 residues. Germline V gene data show CDR1 as MNHEY and CDR2 as SVGEGT. J gave up 0 bases and V 2 bases, and 7 bases lay outside the gene matches. The data stem from a study of blood T cell repertoires in COVID-19. Study as a whole: The United States, Italy and Spain were the sources of the acute and convalescent COVID-19 samples. The analysed material was cDNA or gDNA that came from T cells, B-cell-depleted T cells, or PBMCs.

The sample taken for sequencing was peripheral blood. The TCR comes from a man between 60 and 70 years old with acute or convalescent COVID-19. The rearrangement joins TRBV6-2 or TRBV6-3 to TRBJ2-7, with 13 bases that match TRBD2. The CDR3: CASSYPPLAGGSSYEQYF. The CDR3 DNA reads TGTGCCAGCAGTTACCCTCCACTAGCGGGGGGGAGCTCCTACGAGCAGTACTTC.